This TCR beta chain was identified during a study of early T cells in non-severe SARS-CoV-2 infection. As for the study in general: Chains were not paired, and sequencing was done on bulk RNA from unsorted whole blood. Study findings and constraints: There was a bias toward anti-spike CD8 responses in VDJdb matching, which missed private and CD4 specificities.

The germline V gene encodes CDR1 MNHEY and CDR2 SMNVEV (reference sequence). The V end was cut by 6 bases, the J end by 6 bases, with 14 bases between. CDR3 length equals 14 residues. For this clonotype: Its antigen is as yet unknown.

As part of library construction, unique molecular identifiers were attached to individual cDNA molecules. TCRdb used MiXCR to reprocess the 5' RACE reads, holding one entry per CDR3 protein. The sample has around 80,000 distinct CDR3 sequences, approximately 15% seen once. Sequencing was performed on whole blood. The chain couples TRBV27 to TRBJ1-4; the D gene is possibly TRBD1 (5 bases). This clonotype was sampled from an adult who was a healthcare worker with PCR-confirmed SARS-CoV-2 infection or an uninfected control (not recorded which). The CDR3 DNA sequence: TGTGCCAGCAGGATCGGGGGGATACATGAAAAACTGTTTTTT. Its protein is CASRIGGIHEKLFF.